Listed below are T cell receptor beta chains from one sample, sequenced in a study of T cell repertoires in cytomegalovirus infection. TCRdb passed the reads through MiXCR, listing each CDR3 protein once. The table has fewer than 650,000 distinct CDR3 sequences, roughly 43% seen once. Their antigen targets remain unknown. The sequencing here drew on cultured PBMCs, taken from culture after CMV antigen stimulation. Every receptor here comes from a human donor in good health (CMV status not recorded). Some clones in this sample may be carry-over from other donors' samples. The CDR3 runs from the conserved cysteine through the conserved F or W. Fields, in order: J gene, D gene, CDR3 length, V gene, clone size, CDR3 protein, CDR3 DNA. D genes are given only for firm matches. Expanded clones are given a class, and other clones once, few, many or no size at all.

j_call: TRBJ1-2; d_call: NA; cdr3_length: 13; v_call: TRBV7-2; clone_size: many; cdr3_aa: CASNQGPEYGYTF; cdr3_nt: TGTGCCAGCAACCAGGGACCGGAGTATGGCTACACCTTC
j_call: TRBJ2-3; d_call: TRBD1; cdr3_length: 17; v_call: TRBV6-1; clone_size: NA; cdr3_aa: CASSPRRDRGRTDTQYF; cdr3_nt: TGTGCCAGCAGTCCACGTCGGGACAGGGGGAGGACAGATACGCAGTATTTT
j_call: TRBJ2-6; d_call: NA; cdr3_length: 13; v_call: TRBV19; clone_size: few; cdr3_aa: CASSTGGANVLTF; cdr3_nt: TGTGCCAGTAGTACGGGTGGGGCCAACGTCCTGACTTTC
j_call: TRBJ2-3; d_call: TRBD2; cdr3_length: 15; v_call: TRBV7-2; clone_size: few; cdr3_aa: CASIFRAGGTDTQYF; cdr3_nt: TGTGCCAGCATCTTTCGAGCGGGAGGCACAGATACGCAGTATTTT
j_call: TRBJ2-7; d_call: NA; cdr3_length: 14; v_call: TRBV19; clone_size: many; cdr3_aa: CASKKSGPGAGQYF; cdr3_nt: TGTGCCAGTAAGAAATCCGGACCCGGTGCAGGGCAGTACTTC
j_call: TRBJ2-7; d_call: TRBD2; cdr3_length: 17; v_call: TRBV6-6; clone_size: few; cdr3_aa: CASSYLRLAGGRYEQYF; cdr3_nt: TGTGCCAGCAGTTATCTTAGACTAGCGGGGGGGCGGTACGAGCAGTACTTC
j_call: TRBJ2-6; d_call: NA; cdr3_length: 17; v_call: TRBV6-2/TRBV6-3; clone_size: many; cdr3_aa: CASSYSLTESGANVLTF; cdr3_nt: TGTGCCAGCAGTTACTCCCTTACAGAGTCTGGGGCCAACGTCCTGACTTTC
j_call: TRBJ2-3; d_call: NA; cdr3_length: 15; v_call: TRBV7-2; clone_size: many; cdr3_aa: CASSFGTRGTDTQYF; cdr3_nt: TGTGCCAGCAGCTTCGGGACACGGGGGACAGATACGCAGTATTTT
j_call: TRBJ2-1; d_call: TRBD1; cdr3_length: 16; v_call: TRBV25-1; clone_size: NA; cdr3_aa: CASSGSTGGPYNEQFF; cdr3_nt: TGTGCCAGCAGTGGGTCGACAGGGGGGCCCTACAATGAGCAGTTCTTC
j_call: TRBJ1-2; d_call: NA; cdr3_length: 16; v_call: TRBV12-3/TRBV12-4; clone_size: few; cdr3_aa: CASSLYTDYGDYGYTF; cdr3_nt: TGTGCCAGCAGTTTATATACGGATTATGGAGACTATGGCTACACCTTC